Listed below are T cell receptor beta chains from one sample, sequenced in a study of blood T cells in healthy people across ages. TCRdb independently ran MiXCR on the 5' RACE reads; one entry per CDR3 protein. The profile shows hundreds of thousands of distinct CDR3 sequences, 40% to 45% of them singletons. Sequencing input: blood. These receptors originate from an elderly man in good health. CDR3s include the opening cysteine and the closing phenylalanine or tryptophan. Fields, in order: V gene, J gene, CDR3 length, CDR3 protein.

V: TRBV4-2; J: TRBJ1-2; length: 16; CDR3: CASSRGQDLKNYGYTF
V: TRBV20-1; J: TRBJ2-7; length: 14; CDR3: CSAPGQGLSYEQYF
V: TRBV9; J: TRBJ2-1; length: 17; CDR3: CASSRRWTSGSVDEQFF
V: TRBV20-1; J: TRBJ1-3; length: 15; CDR3: CSARDASRSGNTIYF
V: TRBV15; J: TRBJ2-7; length: 14; CDR3: CATSRDAGTYEQYF
V: TRBV28; J: TRBJ1-6; length: 15; CDR3: CASNRLRGRNSPLHF
V: TRBV20-1; J: TRBJ1-2; length: 15; CDR3: CSARPPAAMLVGYTF
V: TRBV27; J: TRBJ1-2; length: 14; CDR3: CASSRKGTGAGYTF
V: TRBV3-1; J: TRBJ1-2; length: 15; CDR3: CASSQRGGAHYGYTF
V: TRBV7-2; J: TRBJ2-5; length: 15; CDR3: CASSPGPSHVETQYF
V: TRBV2; J: TRBJ2-7; length: 15; CDR3: CATSVGTSRYNEQYF
V: TRBV10-1; J: TRBJ2-1; length: 14; CDR3: CASSEDRGYNEQFF
V: TRBV27; J: TRBJ2-7; length: 17; CDR3: CASSKILAGNSYNEQYF
V: TRBV18; J: TRBJ2-7; length: 13; CDR3: CASSWGLFYEQYF
V: TRBV27; J: TRBJ2-3; length: 14; CDR3: CASSDRNSADTQYF
V: TRBV7-9; J: TRBJ2-3; length: 14; CDR3: CASSVDGGGNTQYF
V: TRBV24-1; J: TRBJ2-2; length: 15; CDR3: CATSDPRGVSGELFF
V: TRBV12-3/TRBV12-4; J: .; length: 13; CDR3: CASGPSGDETQYF
V: TRBV27; J: TRBJ1-5; length: 16; CDR3: CASSLGPLGTNQPQHF
V: TRBV10-2; J: TRBJ2-7; length: 13; CDR3: CASSPSANYEQYF
V: TRBV5-1; J: TRBJ2-3; length: 14; CDR3: CASSLDRELDTQYF
V: TRBV29-1; J: TRBJ2-1; length: 13; CDR3: CIVTSGRNNEQFF
V: TRBV5-1; J: TRBJ2-3; length: 14; CDR3: CASSPGPSADTQYF
V: TRBV29-1; J: TRBJ2-5; length: 14; CDR3: CSVEAPTGQETQYF
V: TRBV11-1; J: TRBJ2-1; length: 15; CDR3: CASSLFRGSQNEQFF
V: TRBV7-9; J: TRBJ2-1; length: 13; CDR3: CASRPDRDNEQFF
V: TRBV3-1; J: TRBJ2-1; length: 15; CDR3: CASSQPTSGRVEQFF
V: TRBV7-2; J: TRBJ2-5; length: 14; CDR3: CASSLLRTQETQYF
V: TRBV7-2; J: TRBJ2-5; length: 13; CDR3: CASSPRRQETQYF
V: TRBV7-3; J: TRBJ2-7; length: 13; CDR3: CASSSTGRNEQYF
V: TRBV5-1; J: TRBJ2-2; length: 14; CDR3: CASSFQANTGELFF
V: TRBV20-1; J: TRBJ2-1; length: 11; CDR3: CSAPKYNEQFF
V: TRBV7-9; J: TRBJ2-5; length: 15; CDR3: CAGTSGRGAQETQYF
V: TRBV11-1; J: TRBJ2-1; length: 16; CDR3: CASSPLGAGDRNEQFF
V: TRBV3-1; J: TRBJ1-1; length: 12; CDR3: CASSQNPGDAFF
V: TRBV28; J: TRBJ1-6; length: 18; CDR3: CASSLWTGKGSYNSPLHF
V: TRBV7-8; J: TRBJ1-5; length: 17; CDR3: CASTLLTGEIHNQPQHF
V: TRBV4-3; J: TRBJ1-1; length: 14; CDR3: CASSQGGSYTEAFF
V: TRBV6-1; J: TRBJ2-4; length: 17; CDR3: CASSQRGGGLAKNIQYF
V: TRBV3-1; J: TRBJ1-1; length: 14; CDR3: CASSQGRDRAEAFF
V: TRBV7-2; J: TRBJ2-7; length: 16; CDR3: CASSLGGTGRYYEQYF
V: TRBV3-1; J: TRBJ2-7; length: 15; CDR3: CASSTPGRGSYEQYF
V: TRBV5-1; J: TRBJ2-7; length: 14; CDR3: CASSLAGLDREEYF
V: TRBV13; J: TRBJ2-4; length: 22; CDR3: CASSSTPTTRNSINLAKTIQYF
V: TRBV29-1; J: TRBJ1-5; length: 12; CDR3: CSVIIPPGTQHF
V: TRBV9; J: TRBJ2-1; length: 15; CDR3: CASSATESSYNEQFF
V: TRBV20-1; J: TRBJ2-3; length: 11; CDR3: CSGVVESTRYF
V: TRBV29-1; J: TRBJ1-2; length: 13; CDR3: CSVKVRTTYGYTF
V: TRBV7-2; J: TRBJ1-6; length: 15; CDR3: CASSQNRGDSSPLHF
V: TRBV29-1; J: TRBJ1-1; length: 13; CDR3: CSVDSGGSTEAFF
V: TRBV11-2; J: TRBJ1-1; length: 15; CDR3: CASSTVTGRGTEAFF
V: TRBV18; J: TRBJ2-7; length: 15; CDR3: CASSSTGQGGYEQYF
V: TRBV28; J: TRBJ2-1; length: 16; CDR3: CASSSQLAGRIGEQFF
V: TRBV7-2; J: TRBJ2-3; length: 16; CDR3: CASSLASGGSTDTQYF
V: TRBV6-2/TRBV6-3; J: TRBJ2-3; length: 15; CDR3: CASRASGNIADTQYF
V: TRBV6-2/TRBV6-3; J: TRBJ2-7; length: 13; CDR3: CASRPDRAYEQYF
V: TRBV5-1; J: TRBJ1-2; length: 14; CDR3: CASGLAGLYYGYTF
V: TRBV7-2; J: TRBJ2-4; length: 15; CDR3: CASSPQPLAKNIQYF
V: TRBV6-5; J: TRBJ2-5; length: 13; CDR3: CASSFGIKETQYF